The TCR beta chain described here comes from a study of T-cell reconstitution after alpha-beta-depleted transplantation in children. Unique molecular identifiers featured in how the TCRbeta library was prepared. TCRdb itself ran the PCR reads through MiXCR, one entry per CDR3 protein. The sample holds under 300,000 distinct CDR3 sequences; 9.5% to 13% are singletons and the top ten take around 24%. This clonotype appeared many times. This specimen was peripheral blood, taken 180 days after TCRalphabeta/CD19-depleted stem cell transplant. The source of this sequence is a male patient aged 2-9 years who had a stem cell transplant for chronic granulomatous disease, so the T cells may come from the graft donor.

CDR3 nucleotide sequence: TGCGCCAGCAGCCTCTGGGGGACGAGGGCAATGAACACTGAAGCTTTCTTT. Amino acids: CASSLWGTRAMNTEAFF. J is TRBJ1-1 and V is TRBV5-1; D may be TRBD1 (5 bases). The CDR3 spans 17 residues. V lost 4 bases to trimming and J lost 0 bases, with 19 bases between them. Looked up from germline, CDR1 is SGHRS and CDR2 is YFSETQ.